This T cell receptor (beta chain) was recorded in a study of T-cell memory formation after mild COVID-19. Constant-segment primers were used for 5'RACE, and the resulting TCR alpha and TCR beta cDNA libraries carried sample barcodes and UMIs. TCRdb fed the 5' RACE reads into MiXCR, producing one record per CDR3 protein. Of roughly 400,000 distinct CDR3 sequences in the sample, approximately 19% were seen once. Study observations and caveats: Among clones peaking at day 37 in the second wave, SARS-CoV-2 specificity remained unconfirmed. In pre-infection memory, a portion of responding clones appeared, which suggested that cross-reactive memory joined. Mainly in CM and EM were contracting CD4+ clones; CD8+ were in EMRA.

Worth noting for this clonotype: Its antigen is not identified.

The CDR3 spans 14 residues. Germline V lookup: CDR1 SEHNR, CDR2 FQNEAQ (reference sequence). V gave up 3 bases and J gave up 7 bases, with 14 bases separating them. The source material was PBMCs or a T cell subset sorted from them (not recorded which). The TCR originated in a young man who had mild COVID-19 (a few samples of this study predate the infection). Cell type and time point are not known. The chain joins TRBV7-9 to TRBJ2-3, with D uncertain. The CDR3: CASSFFGPPYTQYF. Here the CDR3 DNA reads TGTGCCAGCAGCTTTTTCGGACCGCCATATACGCAGTATTTT.